The sample holds many counts of the clone carrying this T cell receptor (beta chain). The data originate from a study of neurological immune-mediated disorders. The CDR3 is 14 residues long. J was trimmed by 0 bases and V by 4 bases; bases with no gene match: 4. Per the germline V gene, CDR1 is SGHKS and CDR2 is YYEKEE (reference sequence). Time point here: longitudinal time-point 2. TCRdb processed the 5' RACE reads anew with MiXCR; each CDR3 protein has one entry. Of about 80,000 distinct CDR3 sequences in the sample, about 5.6% were seen once. The rearrangement links TRBV5-5 to TRBJ2-7; 7 bases agree with TRBD1. This clonotype originated in a woman between 55 and 75 years old with multiple sclerosis. The specimen was PBMCs. The CDR3 nucleotides are TGTGCCAGCAGCCTACAGGGGAACTCCTACGAGCAGTACTTC. Amino acid sequence: CASSLQGNSYEQYF.